Below, one TCR beta chain is given with its context. Its antigen is as yet unknown. This entry is derived from a study of OX40 agonist ivuxolimab in advanced cancers. The CDR3 is 17 amino acids. Looked up from germline, CDR1 is SNHLY and CDR2 is FYNNEI. Trimming removed 4 bases at V and 0 bases at J, with 19 bases between. Profiling relied on immunoSEQ multiplex PCR, and the TCRdb table lists in-frame clones only, not all of them. The sample lists 12,000 to 15,000 clones, about 90% occurring once. Whole-study results and caveats: Part of the nonresponder group also had normalized T-cell clonal expansion that was low.

The sequencing used CD4+ or CD8+ T cells sorted from blood, collected in a trial of the OX40 agonist ivuxolimab. The source is an adult with an advanced solid tumor such as melanoma, head and neck, liver or kidney cancer. This chain connects TRBV2 to TRBJ2-7, with D possibly being TRBD2 (6 bases). CDR3 coding DNA: TGTGCCAGCAGTGCTCCGCCGGGAGCAGGCCTCTCCTACGAGCAGTACTTC. Translation gives CASSAPPGAGLSYEQYF.